The 4 T cell receptor beta chains below all came from one sample that was sequenced in a study of cytomegalovirus exposure and HLA in healthy donors (TCRdb year 2017). The receptor library was made with the immunoSEQ multiplex PCR assay. For the multiplex PCR, a mixture combining 60 forward primers for TCR Vbeta segments and 13 reverse primers for TCR Jbeta segments was used. This is the immuneACCESS table as TCRdb keeps it, with only in-frame sequences that have V and J called. A part of the clones is gone; compared with another copy, unresolved V genes explain less than half, and the rest is unexplained. A total of about 140,000 clones appear in this sample, approximately 80% of them only once. 2% to 3% of the sample is held by the ten biggest clonotypes. The specimen sequenced was PBMCs. The origin of the receptors is a middle-aged man in good health and CMV-seronegative.

The gene calls are TRBV19 and TRBJ1-1, with D tentatively TRBD1 (6 bases). The germline CDR1 and CDR2 sequences are LNHDA and SQIVND (reference sequence). The length of the CDR3 is 15 residues. V shed 6 bases and J shed 1 base, with 15 bases lying between them. The CDR3 is CASRGPGQPNTEAFF. The CDR3 DNA is TGTGCCAGTAGAGGCCCTGGACAGCCGAACACTGAAGCTTTCTTT.

The chain carries TRBV2 and TRBJ1-4, with TRBD1 matching 8 bases. The CDR3 sequence is 14 residues long. From germline, CDR1 is SNHLY and CDR2 FYNNEI. The ends lost 4 bases at V and 8 bases at J; junction bases unmatched: 6. For the CDR3, the DNA is TGTGCCAGCAGTGTAGAACAGGGGGTGGAAAAACTGTTTTTT. Protein sequence: CASSVEQGVEKLFF. The variable domain in full, with the rest retrieved from reference TRBV2 and TRBJ1-4, is EPEVTQTPSHQVTQMGQEVILRCVPISNHLYFYWYRQILGQKVEFLVSFYNNEISEKSEIFDDQFSVERPDGSNFTLKIRSTKLEDSAMYFCASSVEQGVEKLFFGSGTQLSVL.

The chain is built from TRBV2 and TRBJ2-3; D may be TRBD2 (6 bases). The CDR3 length is 15 residues. Germline-derived CDR1 and CDR2 are SNHLY and FYNNEI. V was shortened by 5 bases and J by 0 bases, with 12 bases between the two germline ends. The CDR3 spells CASSSRRDSTDTQYF. CDR3 nucleotides: TGTGCCAGCAGTTCCCGGCGGGATAGCACAGATACGCAGTATTTT.

V and J are TRBV27 and TRBJ2-7; D possibly corresponds to TRBD1 (5 bases). The CDR3 has 13 amino acids. V lost 5 bases and J 3 bases, leaving 11 bases between the germline ends. CDR1 and CDR2 (germline): MNHEY, SMNVEV (reference sequence). The CDR3 DNA reads TGTGCCAGCAGTCCAAGGGGATACTACGAGCAGTACTTC. Translated, it gives CASSPRGYYEQYF.